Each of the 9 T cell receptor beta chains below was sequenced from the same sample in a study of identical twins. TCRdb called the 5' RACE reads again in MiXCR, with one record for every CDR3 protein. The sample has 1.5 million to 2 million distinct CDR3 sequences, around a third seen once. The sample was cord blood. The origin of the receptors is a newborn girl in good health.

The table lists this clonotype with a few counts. The DNA for the CDR3 is TGTGCCAGCAGCTACAGGGGGGGGACTACTGAAGCTTTCTTT. It specifies CASSYRGGTTEAFF. The chain recombines TRBV11-2 with TRBJ1-1; 8 bases are shared with TRBD1. The V gene's germline CDR1 is SGHAT and CDR2 FQNNGV. The ends lost 4 bases at V and 5 bases at J; junction bases unmatched: 6. This CDR3 has 14 residues. Together with reference TRBV11-2 and TRBJ1-1, the CDR3 gives the full variable domain: EAGVAQSPRYKIIEKRQSVAFWCNPISGHATLYWYQQILGQGPKLLIQFQNNGVVDDSQLPKDRFSAERLKGVDSTLKIQPAKLEDSAVYLCASSYRGGTTEAFFGQGTRLTVV.

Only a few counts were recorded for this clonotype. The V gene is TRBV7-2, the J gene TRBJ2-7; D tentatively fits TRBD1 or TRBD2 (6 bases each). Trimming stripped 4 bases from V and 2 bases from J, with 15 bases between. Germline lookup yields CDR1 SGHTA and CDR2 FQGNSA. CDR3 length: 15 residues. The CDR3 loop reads CASSYRVGGPYEQYF. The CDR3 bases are TGTGCCAGCAGCTACAGAGTGGGGGGCCCCTACGAGCAGTACTTC.

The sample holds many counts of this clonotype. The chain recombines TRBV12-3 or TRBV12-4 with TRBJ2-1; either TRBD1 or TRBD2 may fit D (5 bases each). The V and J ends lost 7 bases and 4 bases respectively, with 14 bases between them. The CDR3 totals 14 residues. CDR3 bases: TGTGCCAGCAAGCCATCGGGGCCTTACAATGAGCAGTTCTTC. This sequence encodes CASKPSGPYNEQFF.

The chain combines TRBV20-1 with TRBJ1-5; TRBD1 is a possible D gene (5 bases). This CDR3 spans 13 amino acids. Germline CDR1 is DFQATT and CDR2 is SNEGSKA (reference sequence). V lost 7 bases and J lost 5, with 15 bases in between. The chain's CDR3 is CSGAQGLYQPQHF. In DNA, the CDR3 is TGCAGTGGAGCGCAGGGATTGTATCAGCCCCAGCATTTT.

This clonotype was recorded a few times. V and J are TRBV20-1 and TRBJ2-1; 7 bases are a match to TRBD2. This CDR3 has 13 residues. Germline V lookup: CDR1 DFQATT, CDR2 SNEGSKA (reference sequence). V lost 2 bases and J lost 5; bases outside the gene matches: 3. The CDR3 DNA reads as TGCAGTGCTAGAAACCTAGCGGACAATGAGCAGTTCTTC. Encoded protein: CSARNLADNEQFF.

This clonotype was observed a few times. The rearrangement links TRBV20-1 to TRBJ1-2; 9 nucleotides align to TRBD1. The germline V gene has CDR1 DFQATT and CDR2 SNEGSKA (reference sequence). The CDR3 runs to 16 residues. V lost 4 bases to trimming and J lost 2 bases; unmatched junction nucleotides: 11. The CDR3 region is CSAKPRQGVMNYGYTF. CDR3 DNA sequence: TGCAGTGCTAAACCGCGACAGGGGGTAATGAACTATGGCTACACCTTC.

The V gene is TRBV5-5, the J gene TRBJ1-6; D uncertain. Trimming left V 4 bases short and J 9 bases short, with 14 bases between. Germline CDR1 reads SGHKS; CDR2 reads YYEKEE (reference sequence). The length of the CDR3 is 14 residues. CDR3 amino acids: CASSLTEDCSPLHF. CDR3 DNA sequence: TGTGCCAGCAGCCTAACAGAGGACTGTTCACCCCTCCACTTT.

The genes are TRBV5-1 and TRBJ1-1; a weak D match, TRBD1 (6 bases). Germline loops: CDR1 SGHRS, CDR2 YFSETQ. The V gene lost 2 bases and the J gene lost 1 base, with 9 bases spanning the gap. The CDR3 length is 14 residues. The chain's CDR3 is CASSFRQENTEAFF. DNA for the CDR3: TGCGCCAGCAGCTTCCGACAGGAGAACACTGAAGCTTTCTTT.

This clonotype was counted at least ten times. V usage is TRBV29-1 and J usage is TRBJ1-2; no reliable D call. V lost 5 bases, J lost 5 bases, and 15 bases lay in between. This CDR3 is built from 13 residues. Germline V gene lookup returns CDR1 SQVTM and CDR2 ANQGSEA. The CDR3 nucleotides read TGCAGCGTTTCGAACCAGGAGCCTTATGGCTACACCTTC. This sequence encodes CSVSNQEPYGYTF. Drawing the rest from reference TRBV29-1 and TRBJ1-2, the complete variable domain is SAVISQKPSRDICQRGTSLTIQCQVDSQVTMMFWYRQQPGQSLTLIATANQGSEATYESGFVIDKFPISRPNLTFSTLTVSNMSPEDSSIYLCSVSNQEPYGYTFGSGTRLTVV.